This TCR beta chain was sequenced during a study of blood T cell repertoires in COVID-19. On the study more broadly: Samples of COVID-19 (acute and convalescent) were obtained from the United States, Italy and Spain. From T cells, B-cell-depleted T cells, or PBMCs came the material, which was cDNA or gDNA.

Methods used by the authors: Counts of nucleated cells, estimated from reference gene primer amplification, were obtained. Method: immunoSEQ multiplex PCR; TCRdb's copy keeps in-frame clones and lacks some. From that table come the V and J calls and clone size; the DNA was used to work out D and trimming. The sample contains under 250,000 clones, under 85% of which appear only once. The CDR3 totals 16 residues. The germline CDR1 and CDR2 sequences are SGHTA and FQGNSA. Trimming took 2 bases from V and 2 from J; bases not matched to a gene: 4. Material for sequencing was peripheral blood. This chain joins TRBV7-2 and TRBJ2-1, with 9 bases lining up with TRBD2. The sequence was obtained from a man aged 25 to 40 who had recovered from COVID-19. This chain's CDR3 is CASSLWSSGAYNEQFF. For the CDR3, the DNA is TGTGCCAGCAGCTTATGGTCTAGCGGGGCCTACAATGAGCAGTTCTTC.